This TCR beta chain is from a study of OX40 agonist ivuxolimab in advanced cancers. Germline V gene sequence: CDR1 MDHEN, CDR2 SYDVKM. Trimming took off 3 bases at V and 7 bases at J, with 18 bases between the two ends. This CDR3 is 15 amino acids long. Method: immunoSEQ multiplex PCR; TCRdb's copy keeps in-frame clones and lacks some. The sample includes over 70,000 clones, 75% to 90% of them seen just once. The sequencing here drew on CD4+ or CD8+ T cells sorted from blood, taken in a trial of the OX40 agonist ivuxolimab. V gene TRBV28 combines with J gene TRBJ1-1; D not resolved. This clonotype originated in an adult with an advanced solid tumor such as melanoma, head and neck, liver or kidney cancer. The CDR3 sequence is CASSLLGSESGEAFF. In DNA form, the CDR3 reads TGTGCCAGCAGTTTGCTAGGCAGTGAATCGGGTGAAGCTTTCTTT.